This T cell receptor (beta chain) was recovered during a study of shared clonotypes between healthy human individuals. About the research overall: The donors, a couple of women and a few men, were aged 18 to 49.

Broader study findings: Inspection by rarefaction showed sorted-subset sequencing to be incomplete despite large depth. Clonotype sharing among donors was thought likely to change with sequencing depth.

This was a deep-level run. Using immunoSEQ multiplex PCR, the repertoire was profiled, and TCRdb retains in-frame clones only, with some absent. The data show roughly 640,000 clones, 74% seen once. In germline, CDR1 is SGHTA, CDR2 FQGNSA. Deletions cut 6 bases from V and 1 base from J, with 13 bases between. The CDR3 has 16 residues. Worth noting for this clone: Antigen specificity is unknown.

This TCR was recovered from a woman in her twenties or thirties in good health. The genes are TRBV7-2 and TRBJ2-6; D may be TRBD2 (6 bases). The specimen was memory CD4+ T cells sorted from blood. This sample's subset: CD45RA-negative fraction. The DNA of the CDR3 is TGTGCCAGCAGGATAGGAGGGAAATCTGGGGCCAACGTCCTGACTTTC. Translating it yields CASRIGGKSGANVLTF. Based on the CDR3 plus reference TRBV7-2 and TRBJ2-6, the full variable domain is GAGVSQSPSNKVTEKGKDVELRCDPISGHTALYWYRQSLGQGLEFLIYFQGNSAPDKSGLPSDRFSAERTGGSVSTLTIQRTQQEDSAVYLCASRIGGKSGANVLTFGAGSRLTVL.